This T cell receptor (beta chain) was captured by sequencing in a study of a mutant IDH1 vaccine in newly diagnosed glioma. On the study more broadly: Patients had eight vaccinations, in weeks 1, 3, 5, 7, 11, 15, 19 and 23. Treatment recipients were approximately 62% male and approximately 40% female, and their mean age was roughly 44 years. Notes on the study in general: Changes to the top peripheral T cell clonotypes appeared unrelated to pseudoprogression.

Points on this clone: Its specificity is not known.

Assay: immunoSEQ multiplex PCR; the TCRdb copy retains only in-frame clones and omits some. This sample has around 120,000 clones, with just under 80% found just once. This CDR3 has 16 residues. Germline lookup yields CDR1 SGHVS and CDR2 FQNEAQ. V was cut by 0 bases and J by 5 bases, with 15 bases left in between. Sample time point: week 11, during vaccination. Alongside topical imiquimod, each dose of vaccine comprised 300 ug of mutant IDH1 20-mer peptide. Astrocytomas that were new, WHO grade 3 or 4, IDH1-mutant and ATRX-lost were present in the donors. The chain joins TRBV7-8 to TRBJ2-3; D is perhaps TRBD2 (6 bases). This specimen consisted of PBMCs, obtained from a glioma patient whose treatment included an IDH1 peptide vaccine. The TCR sequence derives from a man aged 35-49 years with glioma. The CDR3 DNA reads TGTGCCAGCAGCTTAGCGCCGGCGGGCGGGGAAGATACGCAGTATTTT. It encodes CASSLAPAGGEDTQYF.